The clone carrying this TCR beta chain showed up many times. Antigen unknown. The CDR3 extends over 15 amino acids. In germline, CDR1 is LGHDT, CDR2 YNNKEL (reference sequence). V was clipped by 5 bases and J by 3 bases; unmatched bases: 9. This sample is part of a study of molecular identifiers for immune sequencing clone quantification. Study findings and constraints: For highly expanded clones, sizes could be underestimated when identical TCR molecules share a barcode.

RNA fractions of 10%, 30% or 50% and roughly 20,000 to 1,000,000 sorted cells were the source of naive CD8 libraries. Naive CD8 T cells were sorted as CD8+CD4-CCR7+CD45RA+. Previously described methods and listed TCR primers were used for bulk TCR libraries. TCRdb processed the PCR reads anew with MiXCR; each CDR3 protein has one entry. The table lists about 640,000 distinct CDR3 sequences, just under 20% of them singletons. The chain employs TRBV3-1 and TRBJ2-5; 7 bases fit TRBD2. Specimen: naive CD8+ T cells from blood, with Jurkat cell RNA spiked in. Subset described: FACS-sorted CD8+CD4-CCR7+CD45RA+ naive T cells. The clonotype was recovered from a human donor in good health. Some libraries in this study had Jurkat cell RNA spiked in. In DNA, the CDR3 is TGTGCCAGCAGCTCCCGACCGGGGAGGGAAGAGACCCAGTACTTC. Protein: CASSSRPGREETQYF.